The 14 T cell receptor beta chains below were found in one sample sequenced in a study of blood T cell repertoires in COVID-19. The protocol was immunoSEQ multiplex PCR, while the TCRdb copy is restricted to in-frame clones and leaves out a portion. The sample lists around 230,000 clones; roughly 77% were seen once. Sequences were obtained from PBMCs or T cells enriched from blood (not recorded which). The receptors derive from a man aged 40-49 years who had recovered from COVID-19.

V gene TRBV18 combines with J gene TRBJ1-2; D is unclear. The V and J ends lost 0 bases and 4 bases respectively, with 12 bases between them. This CDR3 contains 15 residues. The germline V gene encodes CDR1 KGHSH and CDR2 LQKENI. CDR3 region: CASSPPSSGGYGYTF. In DNA, the CDR3 is TGTGCCAGCTCACCACCGAGCTCTGGTGGCTATGGCTACACCTTC.

The chain recombines TRBV7-9 with TRBJ1-2; D is undetermined. This CDR3 contains 15 residues. CDR1 SEHNR and CDR2 FQNEAQ come from the germline V gene (reference sequence). Trimming left V 2 bases short and J 0 bases short, with 10 bases between. This CDR3 is CASSLPGLTNYGYTF. The DNA of the CDR3 is TGTGCCAGCAGCTTACCAGGACTAACTAACTATGGCTACACCTTC.

The V and J genes are TRBV15 and TRBJ2-5; 7 nucleotides line up with TRBD1. The J segment lost 1 base and the V segment lost 2 bases, leaving 4 bases of the junction unmatched. The CDR3 is made up of 15 amino acids. Germline CDR1 and CDR2: LNHNV and YYDKDF (reference sequence). Here the CDR3 DNA reads TGTGCCACCAGCAGAAGTTGGGACAGCCAAGAGACCCAGTACTTC. Translation: CATSRSWDSQETQYF.

The gene calls are TRBV7-8 and TRBJ1-1; 7 nucleotides match TRBD1. The CDR3 has 14 residues. The germline V gene has CDR1 SGHVS and CDR2 FQNEAQ. The V and J ends lost 8 bases and 3 bases, in that order; junction bases with no gene match: 9. The CDR3 is CASLLRQGYTEAFF. The DNA for the CDR3 is TGTGCCAGCCTATTAAGACAGGGCTACACTGAAGCTTTCTTT.

A few counts support this clone. The rearrangement links TRBV4-1 to TRBJ1-1; 7 bases align to TRBD1. V was clipped by 4 bases and J by 1 base; unmatched bases: 12. Germline V gene sequence: CDR1 MGHRA, CDR2 YSYEKL. This CDR3 contains 17 residues. CDR3 region: CASSLDEGAGKNTEAFF. CDR3 coding DNA: TGCGCCAGCAGCCTCGATGAGGGGGCAGGGAAGAACACTGAAGCTTTCTTT.

This clone is a singleton in its sample. The V gene is TRBV18, the J gene TRBJ2-5; D is possibly TRBD2 (5 bases). The CDR3 totals 16 residues. Germline assignment: CDR1 KGHSH and CDR2 LQKENI. The V end lost 0 bases, the J end lost 2 bases, and 13 bases lay between the germline ends. CDR3 in DNA: TGTGCCAGCTCACCACCCGGCTGGGAGAAACAAGAGACCCAGTACTTC. Its protein is CASSPPGWEKQETQYF.

The V and J genes are TRBV11-3 and TRBJ2-1; 11 nucleotides align to TRBD1. Germline-derived CDR1 and CDR2 are SGHNT and YENEEA. The ends lost 0 bases at V and 4 bases at J; junction bases unmatched: 8. This CDR3 has 18 residues. CDR3: CASSLDGTGGRFYNEQFF. CDR3 bases: TGTGCCAGCAGCTTAGACGGGACAGGGGGTCGTTTTTACAATGAGCAGTTCTTC.

V is TRBV18 and J is TRBJ1-6; 9 bases align to TRBD1. V gave up 6 bases and J gave up 11 bases; unmatched junction bases: 17. Germline V lookup: CDR1 KGHSH, CDR2 LQKENI. This CDR3 has 17 amino acids. The chain's CDR3 is CASSSSVTGGFVAPLHF. In DNA, the CDR3 is TGTGCCAGCTCTTCCTCTGTGACAGGGGGTTTTGTAGCACCCCTCCACTTT.

The chain couples TRBV6-5 to TRBJ1-2; D possibly corresponds to TRBD1 (6 bases). The length of the CDR3 is 14 residues. Germline-derived CDR1 and CDR2 are MNHEY and SVGAGI. The V and J ends lost 0 bases and 8 bases respectively, with 13 bases between them. CDR3 residues: CASSYSGGLRGYTF. DNA for the CDR3: TGTGCCAGCAGTTACTCAGGGGGTCTCCGGGGCTACACCTTC.

The sample holds a few counts of this clone. The chain combines TRBV2 with TRBJ1-5, with unresolved D. V was shortened by 8 bases and J by 5 bases, with 10 bases between the two germline ends. The germline gives CDR1 SNHLY, CDR2 FYNNEI. The CDR3 runs 12 residues. The chain's CDR3 is CASGSVDQPQHF. The CDR3 nucleotides read TGTGCCAGCGGTTCGGTGGATCAGCCCCAGCATTTT.

The chain carries TRBV9 and TRBJ2-7; 11 nucleotides line up with TRBD2. Germline CDR1 is SGDLS and CDR2 is YYNGEE. Trimming at V came to 4 bases and at J to 1 base, leaving 4 bases not matched to a gene. CDR3 length equals 15 residues. The CDR3 nucleotides are TGTGCCAGCAGCCGGACTAGCGGGTTTTCCTACGAGCAGTACTTC. Its translation: CASSRTSGFSYEQYF.

V is TRBV24-1 and J is TRBJ2-2; TRBD1 matches at 7 bases. This CDR3 comprises 16 residues. The germline gives CDR1 KGHDR, CDR2 SFDVKD. V lost 4 bases to trimming and J lost 0 bases; unmatched junction nucleotides: 4. CDR3 sequence: CATSDTGTANTGELFF. The CDR3 coding sequence is TGTGCCACCAGTGACACCGGGACAGCGAACACCGGGGAGCTGTTTTTT.

The chain is built from TRBV2 and TRBJ1-1, with D hard to call. CDR1 is SNHLY and CDR2 is FYNNEI in the germline V gene. The CDR3 length is 14 residues. The V end lost 2 bases, the J end lost 8 bases, and 15 bases lay between the germline ends. The CDR3 is CASSENSGVGEAFF. The DNA for the CDR3 is TGTGCCAGCAGTGAAAATTCCGGGGTCGGCGAAGCTTTCTTT. Complete variable domain (other parts from reference TRBV2 and TRBJ1-1): EPEVTQTPSHQVTQMGQEVILRCVPISNHLYFYWYRQILGQKVEFLVSFYNNEISEKSEIFDDQFSVERPDGSNFTLKIRSTKLEDSAMYFCASSENSGVGEAFFGQGTRLTVV.

The V and J genes are TRBV7-3 and TRBJ2-1; 14 bases align to TRBD2. The CDR3 sequence is 20 residues long. The J segment lost 9 bases and the V segment lost 5 bases, leaving 21 bases of the junction unmatched. Germline assignment: CDR1 SGHTA and CDR2 FQGTGA. CDR3 nucleotides: TGTGCCAGCAGCCCGACACGGACAGGAGGGACTAGCGGGAGTATGGGTGAGCAGTTCTTC. Protein product: CASSPTRTGGTSGSMGEQFF.